Listed below are T cell receptor beta chains from one sample, sequenced in a study of OX40 agonist ivuxolimab in advanced cancers. Here immunoSEQ multiplex PCR was the method, and the copy in TCRdb shows in-frame clones only, minus some. The data show about 18,000 clones, over 75% seen once. The sample in question was CD4+ or CD8+ T cells sorted from blood, obtained in a trial of the OX40 agonist ivuxolimab. All receptors come from an adult with an advanced solid tumor such as melanoma, head and neck, liver or kidney cancer. The CDR3 runs from the conserved cysteine through the conserved F or W. D genes are given only for firm matches. Clone size is given for some rows only: seen once, a few or many times, or a class if the clone is expanded.

d_call	v_call	j_call	clone_size	cdr3_aa	cdr3_nt
.	TRBV5-6	TRBJ2-2	once	CASSFPGGNTGELFF	TGTGCCAGCAGCTTTCCCGGGGGGAACACCGGGGAGCTGTTTTTT
TRBD2	TRBV27	TRBJ2-7	.	CASSLASGRPSSGTQYF	TGTGCCAGCAGTTTAGCTAGCGGGAGGCCCTCGAGTGGGACGCAGTACTTC
.	TRBV2	TRBJ1-4	.	CASSALGGPPEKLFF	TGTGCCAGCAGCGCCCTTGGTGGTCCCCCAGAAAAACTGTTTTTT
.	TRBV2	TRBJ2-7	.	CASSVPGRYEQYF	TGTGCCAGCAGTGTCCCCGGACGGTACGAGCAGTACTTC
.	TRBV5-1	TRBJ1-2	.	CASSWDTNYGYTF	TGCGCCAGCAGCTGGGACACAAACTATGGCTACACCTTC
TRBD2	TRBV7-9	TRBJ2-7	.	CATGRTSDHEQYF	TGTGCCACGGGGAGGACTAGCGACCACGAGCAGTACTTC
.	TRBV7-8	TRBJ1-5	.	CASSSRPMGSNQPQHF	TGTGCCAGCAGCTCCCGCCCCATGGGTAGCAATCAGCCCCAGCATTTT
TRBD2	TRBV9	TRBJ2-2	.	CASSAPGLAGSGELFF	TGTGCCAGCAGCGCGCCGGGACTAGCGGGGTCCGGGGAGCTGTTTTTT
TRBD1	TRBV5-1	TRBJ1-4	.	CASSSGQKLTNEKLFF	TGCGCCAGCAGCTCGGGACAGAAATTAACTAATGAAAAACTGTTTTTT
.	TRBV6-1	TRBJ2-1	.	CASSELATTYNEQFF	TGTGCCAGCAGTGAACTAGCCACAACCTACAATGAGCAGTTCTTC
.	TRBV6-1	TRBJ1-5	.	CASSERYTNQPQHF	TGTGCCAGCAGTGAAAGGTACACCAATCAGCCCCAGCATTTT
TRBD2	TRBV9	TRBJ2-1	.	CASSPSGSSYNEQFF	TGTGCCAGCAGCCCTAGCGGGAGCTCCTACAATGAGCAGTTCTTC
TRBD2	TRBV12-5	TRBJ2-2	.	CASGLGLDLKGELFF	TGTGCTAGTGGCCTGGGACTAGACCTTAAAGGGGAGCTGTTTTTT
.	TRBV27	TRBJ1-6	.	CASGGGFSYNSPLHF	TGTGCCAGCGGAGGGGGTTTCTCCTATAATTCACCCCTCCACTTT
.	TRBV28	TRBJ1-3	.	CASSLLGSGNTIYF	TGTGCCAGCAGTTTATTGGGCTCTGGAAACACCATATATTTT
TRBD2	TRBV4-1	TRBJ2-7	.	CASSQGGGYEQYF	TGCGCCAGCAGCCAAGGGGGAGGGTATGAGCAGTACTTC
.	TRBV28	TRBJ1-1	.	CASTWEGNTEAFF	TGTGCCAGCACCTGGGAGGGGAACACTGAAGCTTTCTTT
.	TRBV28	TRBJ2-5	once	CASTLQGQETQYF	TGTGCCAGCACCTTACAGGGTCAAGAGACCCAGTACTTC
.	TRBV2	TRBJ2-3	.	CASTTGYTPDTQYF	TGTGCCAGCACCACAGGGTATACCCCAGATACGCAGTATTTT